This T cell receptor beta chain is drawn from a study of OX40 agonist ivuxolimab in advanced cancers. Background on the study: A mean age of roughly 62 years, range about 20 to 85, was recorded, and roughly 80% were male. Study observations and caveats: Compared with CD4+, CD8+ T cells on average had more expanded clones. At doses 0.1 to 3.0 mg/kg, CD4+ and CD8+ clones expanded.

CDR3 size: 14 residues. J lost 2 bases, V lost 8 bases, and 6 bases had no gene match. The germline V gene has CDR1 LNHDA and CDR2 SQIVND (reference sequence). The repertoire was sequenced with immunoSEQ multiplex PCR; TCRdb's copy has only in-frame clones and lacks some. The table has some 140,000 clones, 85% to 95% seen once. In the case of this clone: Its matching antigen is unknown.

The V call is TRBV19, the J call TRBJ2-5; 9 positions agree with TRBD1. The receptor was derived from an adult with an advanced solid tumor such as melanoma, head and neck, liver or kidney cancer. Source: CD4+ or CD8+ T cells sorted from blood, taken in a trial of the OX40 agonist ivuxolimab. The CDR3 spells CASAQGAQQETQYF. CDR3 nucleotides: TGTGCCAGTGCACAGGGGGCGCAACAAGAGACCCAGTACTTC. The complete variable domain, with remaining parts taken from reference TRBV19 and TRBJ2-5, reads DGGITQSPKYLFRKEGQNVTLSCEQNLNHDAMYWYRQDPGQGLRLIYYSQIVNDFQKGDIAEGYSVSREKKESFPLTVTSAQKNPTAFYLCASAQGAQQETQYFGPGTRLLVL.